The 17 T cell receptor beta chains given below trace back to one sample, sequenced in a study of T cells in Graves' hyperthyroidism and ophthalmopathy. What was amplified from RNA transcripts were TCR beta CDR3 regions. An initial round of RT-PCR targeting the TCR CDR3 relied on the HTBI primer set. TCRdb independently ran MiXCR on the multiplex PCR reads; one entry per CDR3 protein. The sample shows fewer than 350,000 distinct CDR3 sequences, 13% of them seen only once. Sequencing used blood. The receptor set was obtained from a young woman with Graves' hyperthyroidism that later progressed to Graves' ophthalmopathy.

This clonotype has ten or more counts. The rearrangement links TRBV12-3 or TRBV12-4 to TRBJ1-2, with 7 bases aligning to TRBD1. The CDR3 runs 13 residues. J was trimmed by 3 bases and V by 6 bases; bases with no gene match: 4. CDR3 nucleotide sequence: TGTGCCAGCAGGCCCGGGACAGACTATGGCTACACCTTC. As protein: CASRPGTDYGYTF.

This clonotype was seen many times. V and J are TRBV20-1 and TRBJ1-1; 8 nucleotides match TRBD1. Unmatched junction bases numbered 6, after V lost 5 bases and J lost 7 bases. The CDR3 is 12 amino acids. The germline CDR1 and CDR2 sequences are DFQATT and SNEGSKA (reference sequence). CDR3 coding DNA: TGCAGTGCTCGGGACAGGCCCTTTGAAGCTTTCTTT. Its protein product is CSARDRPFEAFF.

Concerning this clonotype itself: Sequence at one end of the junction differs from germline and may be a read error. The chain joins TRBV9 to TRBJ2-1; possibly TRBD1 or TRBD2 for D (5 bases each). This CDR3 comprises 14 residues. CDR1 SGDLS and CDR2 YYNGEE come from the germline V gene. CDR3 loop: CASNLGTSYNEHFF. The CDR3 region has the DNA TGTGCCAGCAATCTCGGGACCTCCTACAATGAGCATTTCTTC.

The chain uses TRBV24-1 and TRBJ2-3, with 9 bases lining up with TRBD2. The germline gives CDR1 KGHDR, CDR2 SFDVKD. Trimming removed 4 bases from V and 4 bases from J; junction bases left unmatched: 11. This CDR3 contains 17 residues. Written as DNA, the CDR3 is TGTGCCACCAGTGACCCTCAGGGGAGCGGGAGGTCAGATACGCAGTATTTT. Protein: CATSDPQGSGRSDTQYF.

About this clonotype: A much larger clone lies one base from this, so it may be a read error. The rearrangement uses TRBV28 and TRBJ2-1; D possibly uses TRBD1 or TRBD2 (5 bases each). Trimming shortened V by 10 bases and J by 6 bases, and 13 bases separated the two germline ends. This CDR3 has 12 amino acids. Germline lookup yields CDR1 MDHEN and CDR2 SYDVKM. The CDR3 DNA follows: TGTGCCACCCGGGGCCAGACCAATGAGCAGTTCTTC. Translating gives CATRGQTNEQFF.

This clonotype was seen a handful of times. This chain connects TRBV6-2 or TRBV6-3 to TRBJ2-7; TRBD2 aligns across 10 bases. The CDR3 loop spans 15 amino acids. Losses at the gene ends were 6 bases for V and 2 bases for J; bases not matched to a gene: 7. Germline V CDR1 and CDR2: MNHEY, SVGEGT. CDR3 region: CASRPRTSGTYEQYF. Written as DNA, the CDR3 is TGTGCCAGCAGACCTAGGACTAGCGGAACCTACGAGCAGTACTTC.

There are many counts of this clonotype. The chain couples TRBV7-9 to TRBJ1-6, with 7 bases lining up with TRBD1. The CDR3 spans 15 residues. Germline-derived CDR1 and CDR2 are SEHNR and FQNEAQ (reference sequence). The V and J ends lost 4 bases and 7 bases, in that order; junction bases with no gene match: 7. The CDR3 is CASSSGTDRNSPLHF. DNA for the CDR3: TGTGCCAGCAGCTCAGGGACAGACAGGAATTCACCCCTCCACTTT.

This clonotype was detected ten times or more. The chain carries TRBV11-2 and TRBJ2-6, with TRBD1 matching 8 bases. This CDR3 has 14 residues. The V segment lost 1 base and the J segment 13 bases; nucleotides outside the gene matches: 6. Germline V gene data show CDR1 as SGHAT and CDR2 as FQNNGV. This CDR3 is CASSLADRGSVLTF. As DNA, the CDR3 is TGTGCCAGCAGCTTAGCTGACAGGGGATCTGTCCTGACTTTC. Using reference TRBV11-2 and TRBJ2-6 for the parts outside the CDR3, the full variable domain is EAGVAQSPRYKIIEKRQSVAFWCNPISGHATLYWYQQILGQGPKLLIQFQNNGVVDDSQLPKDRFSAERLKGVDSTLKIQPAKLEDSAVYLCASSLADRGSVLTFGAGSRLTVL.

V gene TRBV4-3 combines with J gene TRBJ2-3; D ambiguous. CDR3 length: 14 residues. Germline lookup yields CDR1 LGHNA and CDR2 YSLEER. V lost 0 bases and J 4 bases, leaving 8 bases between the germline ends. CDR3 coding DNA: TGCGCCAGCAGCCAAGATCGCCCGTCAGATACGCAGTATTTT. Its protein is CASSQDRPSDTQYF.

The chain combines TRBV18 with TRBJ2-3; 9 bases match TRBD2. CDR1 KGHSH and CDR2 LQKENI come from the germline V gene. J gave up 1 base and V 0 bases, and 2 bases lay outside the gene matches. This CDR3 has 16 residues. In nucleotides, the CDR3 is TGTGCCAGCTCACCACCGGCTAGCGGGGGCACAGATACGCAGTATTTT. It specifies CASSPPASGGTDTQYF.

The chain is built from TRBV6-1 and TRBJ2-7; D may be TRBD2 (6 bases). With 5 bases removed from V and 7 bases from J, the gap between germline ends came to 24 bases. This CDR3 has 16 residues. Germline lookup yields CDR1 MNHNS and CDR2 SASEGT. This CDR3 is CASSSPAEGPSEEQYF. CDR3 nucleotides: TGTGCCAGCAGTTCACCCGCGGAGGGCCCATCGGAGGAGCAGTACTTC.

This clonotype was detected ten times or more. This chain joins TRBV28 and TRBJ1-3, with D tentatively TRBD1 (5 bases). Germline loops: CDR1 MDHEN, CDR2 SYDVKM. The CDR3 is 16 residues long. With 4 bases removed from V and 2 bases from J, the gap between germline ends came to 15 bases. The CDR3 loop reads CASSSPFEGPGNTIYF. CDR3 DNA: TGTGCCAGCAGTTCGCCGTTCGAGGGGCCTGGAAACACCATATATTTT. The whole variable domain, remainder taken from reference TRBV28 and TRBJ1-3, is DVKVTQSSRYLVKRTGEKVFLECVQDMDHENMFWYRQDPGLGLRLIYFSYDVKMKEKGDIPEGYSVSREKKERFSLILESASTNQTSMYLCASSSPFEGPGNTIYFGEGSWLTVV.

Ten or more counts support this clonotype. The chain has TRBV9 and TRBJ2-3; 7 nucleotides line up with TRBD2. The CDR3 covers 15 residues. With V trimmed by 0 bases and J by 7 bases, 8 bases remained unmatched. Germline CDR1 reads SGDLS; CDR2 reads YYNGEE. The CDR3 region is CASSVELADMNTQYF. CDR3 DNA sequence: TGTGCCAGCAGCGTAGAGCTAGCGGACATGAATACGCAGTATTTT.

This clonotype was seen repeatedly, ten times or more. The chain has TRBV29-1 and TRBJ2-1, with 7 bases aligning to TRBD1. Looked up from germline, CDR1 is SQVTM and CDR2 is ANQGSEA. The ends lost 6 bases at V and 4 bases at J; junction bases unmatched: 3. The CDR3 sequence is 12 residues long. The CDR3 region has the DNA TGCAGCGTCCGGGACAGATACAATGAGCAGTTCTTC. Protein sequence: CSVRDRYNEQFF.

This clonotype was found many times. The chain joins TRBV28 to TRBJ1-2; D perhaps matches TRBD1 (6 bases). There are 14 residues in the CDR3. CDR1 and CDR2 from the germline V gene are MDHEN and SYDVKM. Deletions cut 5 bases from V and 8 bases from J, with 18 bases between. CDR3 protein: CASSPPGQGRGYTF. The DNA for the CDR3 is TGTGCCAGCAGTCCCCCGGGGCAGGGGCGCGGCTACACCTTC.

V usage is TRBV12-3 or TRBV12-4 and J usage is TRBJ2-3, with TRBD2 matching 12 bases. This CDR3 contains 17 residues. Trimming cost V 3 bases and J 4 bases; bases outside gene matches: 8. CDR3 nucleotides: TGTGCCAGCAGTTTTGGTCTAGCGGGGGGGCGAGCAGATACGCAGTATTTT. Encoded protein: CASSFGLAGGRADTQYF.

This clonotype was picked up many times. The rearrangement uses TRBV15 and TRBJ2-3; 10 bases are shared with TRBD2. Losses at the gene ends were 2 bases for V and 5 bases for J; bases not matched to a gene: 4. The germline gives CDR1 LNHNV, CDR2 YYDKDF (reference sequence). CDR3 length: 15 residues. This CDR3 is CATSRTSGMVDTQYF. CDR3 DNA sequence: TGTGCCACCAGCAGAACTAGCGGGATGGTAGATACGCAGTATTTT.